This T cell receptor (beta chain) is from a study of graft-versus-host responses after intestinal transplantation. Study summary: Transplants given to recipients were multivisceral, liver-intestinal, or isolated intestinal. Induction using anti-thymocyte globulin, followed by tacrolimus and steroids for about 3 years, was given to all recipients. Overall study results and limits: Present in recipient marrow, GvH clones included some that appeared first in ileum or blood. Individuals carrying graft-donor T cell macrochimerism showed high graft-versus-host to host-versus-graft clonal ratios in allografts.

This clone was picked up a small number of times. Its antigen is unknown. The identical CDR3 is also encoded by other nucleotide sequences in the sample. The method was immunoSEQ multiplex PCR; TCRdb's version includes in-frame clones alone and lacks a portion of them. The table includes about 9,600 clones, approximately 81% detected once. Both intraepithelial and lamina propria lymphocytes were released by processing graft tissue. J gave up 4 bases and V 7 bases, and 8 bases lay outside the gene matches. This CDR3 has 14 amino acids. The germline V gene encodes CDR1 GTSNPN and CDR2 SVGIG (reference sequence).

The sample in question was ileum tissue, obtained about 520 days after intestinal transplant. The receptor was derived from a human patient who received an intestinal transplant, so some T cells may come from the graft donor. This sequence joins TRBV30 and TRBJ2-7; 12 nucleotides line up with TRBD1. The CDR3 DNA reads as TGTGCCTTAACCGGGGGACAGGGGGCTTACGAGCAGTACTTC. Translating gives CALTGGQGAYEQYF.